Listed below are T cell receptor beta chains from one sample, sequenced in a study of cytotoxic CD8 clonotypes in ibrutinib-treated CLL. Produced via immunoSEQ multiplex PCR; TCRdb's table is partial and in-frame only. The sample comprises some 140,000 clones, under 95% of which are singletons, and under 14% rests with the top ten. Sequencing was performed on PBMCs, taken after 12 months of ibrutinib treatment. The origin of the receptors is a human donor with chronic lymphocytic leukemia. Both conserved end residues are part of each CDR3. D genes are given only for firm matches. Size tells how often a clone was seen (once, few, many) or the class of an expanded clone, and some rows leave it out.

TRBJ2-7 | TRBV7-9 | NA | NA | TGTGCCAGCAGCTTAGCTAGCTGGTACGAGCAGTACTTC | CASSLASWYEQYF
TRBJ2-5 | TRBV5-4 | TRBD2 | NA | TGTGCCAGCAGCTTGAGGGCGGGAGTCGGAGAGACCCAGTACTTC | CASSLRAGVGETQYF
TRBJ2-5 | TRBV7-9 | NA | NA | TGTGCCAGCAGCTTACGGGGAGTAGAGACCCAGTACTTC | CASSLRGVETQYF
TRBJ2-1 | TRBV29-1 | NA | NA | TGCAGCGTGACGGATTACAATGAGCAGTTCTTC | CSVTDYNEQFF
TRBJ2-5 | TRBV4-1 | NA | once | TGCGCCAGCAGCCAAGATAGGGGGTCCGTGTGGGACCAAGAGACCCAGTACTTC | CASSQDRGSVWDQETQYF
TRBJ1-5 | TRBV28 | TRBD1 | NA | TGTGCCAGCAGTTTTCCGGGACAGGGGGACAATCAGCCCCAGCATTTT | CASSFPGQGDNQPQHF
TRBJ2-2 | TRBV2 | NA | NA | TGTGCCAGCTCGCGGCAGTATGACACCGGGGAGCTGTTTTTT | CASSRQYDTGELFF
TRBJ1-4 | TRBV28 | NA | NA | TGTGCCACCTATCCGGCTCTCATGGGGGAAAAACTGTTTTTT | CATYPALMGEKLFF
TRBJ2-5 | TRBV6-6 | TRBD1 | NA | TGTGTCAGCAGTATACAGGGGGGCAGCCAAGAGACCCAGTACTTC | CVSSIQGGSQETQYF
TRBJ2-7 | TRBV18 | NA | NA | TGTGCCAGCTCACATAGACAGGTCCTCTCCTACGAGCAGTACTTC | CASSHRQVLSYEQYF
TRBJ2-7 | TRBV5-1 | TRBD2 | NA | TGCGCCAGCAGCTTGGGGGCTAGCGGAGCAACCTACGAGCAGTACTTC | CASSLGASGATYEQYF
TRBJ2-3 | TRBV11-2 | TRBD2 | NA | TGTGCCAGCACCCCCAAGCGGGAGGTTCAGGATACGCAGTATTTT | CASTPKREVQDTQYF
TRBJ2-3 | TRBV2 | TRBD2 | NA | TGTGCCAGCAACGAACTTTCGGGAGGAGTGACAGATACGCAGTATTTT | CASNELSGGVTDTQYF
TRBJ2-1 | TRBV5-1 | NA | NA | TGCGCCAGCAGCTTGGGGGTTGAGAATGAGCAGTTCTTC | CASSLGVENEQFF
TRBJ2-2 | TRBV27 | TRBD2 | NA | TGTGCCAGCAGTTATGCTAGCGGTGAATACACCGGGGAGCTGTTTTTT | CASSYASGEYTGELFF
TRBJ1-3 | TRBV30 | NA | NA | TGTGCCTGGAGTGCACTCGGCGAAAACACCATATATTTT | CAWSALGENTIYF
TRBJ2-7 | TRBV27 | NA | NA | TGTGCCAGCAGCTCTCGACAGACCTACGAGCAGTACTTC | CASSSRQTYEQYF
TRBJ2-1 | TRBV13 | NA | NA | TGTGCCAGCAGCCCCGAGGGCTCCTACAATGAGCAGTTCTTC | CASSPEGSYNEQFF
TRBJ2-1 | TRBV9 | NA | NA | TGTGCCAGCAGCGTTGCCGGGAACTACAATGAGCAGTTCTTC | CASSVAGNYNEQFF
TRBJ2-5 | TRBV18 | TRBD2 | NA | TGTGCCAGCTCACCACGAGGACTAGCGGAAGAGACCCAGTACTTC | CASSPRGLAEETQYF
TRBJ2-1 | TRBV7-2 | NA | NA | TGTGCCAGCACCTCCTCTGGGTTGGAGCAGTTCTTC | CASTSSGLEQFF
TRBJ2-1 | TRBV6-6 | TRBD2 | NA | TGTGCCAGCAGTCCTAGCGGGAGTGGCTACAATGAGCAGTTCTTC | CASSPSGSGYNEQFF
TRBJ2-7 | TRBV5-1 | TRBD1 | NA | TGCGCCAGCAGCTTGGAGGGACAGGACTTGGGGCAGTACTTC | CASSLEGQDLGQYF
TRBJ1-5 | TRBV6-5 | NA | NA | TGTGCCAGCAGTCAATACAGGGTGGGCGAGCCCCAGCATTTT | CASSQYRVGEPQHF